Below are 20 T cell receptor beta chains sequenced from a single sample in a study of blood T cell repertoires in COVID-19. Assay: immunoSEQ multiplex PCR; the TCRdb copy retains only in-frame clones and omits some. The table lists about 160,000 clones, 90% of them singletons. The material sequenced was peripheral blood. The receptors come from a man between 60 and 70 years old with active or convalescent COVID-19.

This chain links TRBV9 with TRBJ2-7, with 7 bases identical to TRBD1. Germline V gene lookup returns CDR1 SGDLS and CDR2 YYNGEE. V lost 5 bases to trimming and J lost 3 bases; unmatched junction nucleotides: 5. CDR3 length: 13 residues. The CDR3 here is CASSRDRLYEQYF. In DNA, the CDR3 is TGTGCCAGCAGTCGGGACAGACTCTACGAGCAGTACTTC. Variable domain in full (rest from reference TRBV9 and TRBJ2-7): DSGVTQTPKHLITATGQRVTLRCSPRSGDLSVYWYQQSLDQGLQFLIQYYNGEERAKGNILERFSAQQFPDLHSELNLSSLELGDSALYFCASSRDRLYEQYFGPGTRLTVT.

As concerns this clone: The sample contains more than one DNA sequence encoding this CDR3. The chain is built from TRBV5-1 and TRBJ2-7, with D perhaps TRBD2 (5 bases). V lost 4 bases and J lost 4, with 9 bases in between. This CDR3 has 12 residues. CDR1 and CDR2 (germline): SGHRS, YFSETQ. CDR3 residues: CASSLGAYEQYF. The DNA of the CDR3 is TGCGCCAGCAGCCTGGGAGCATACGAGCAGTACTTC.

V is TRBV3-1 (or the pseudogene TRBV3-2) and J is TRBJ1-6, with 8 bases matching TRBD1. The CDR3 extends over 17 amino acids. Germline CDR1 is LGHDT and CDR2 is YNNKEL (reference sequence). The V gene end was trimmed by 3 bases and the J gene end by 10 bases; junction bases not matched to a gene: 14. The CDR3 DNA is TGTGCCAGCAGCCACTTTGTCGGACAGGGAGAAAGATCACCCCTCCACTTT. Translated, it gives CASSHFVGQGERSPLHF.

The chain links TRBV5-1 to TRBJ2-2; 10 bases line up with TRBD2. Per germline, CDR1 SGHRS and CDR2 YFSETQ. This CDR3 comprises 15 residues. Unmatched junction bases numbered 5, after V lost 8 bases and J lost 1 base. The CDR3 region has the DNA TGCGCCAGTTCATGGACTAGCGGGAACACCGGGGAGCTGTTTTTT. Protein product: CASSWTSGNTGELFF.

V gene TRBV19 combines with J gene TRBJ1-1, with TRBD1 matching over 7 bases. V lost 7 bases to trimming and J lost 4 bases; unmatched junction nucleotides: 6. CDR3 size: 13 residues. Germline CDR1 LNHDA, CDR2 SQIVND (reference sequence). The CDR3 reads CASNPTGSTEAFF. CDR3 bases: TGTGCCAGTAACCCGACAGGGAGCACTGAAGCTTTCTTT.

The rearrangement links TRBV5-1 to TRBJ1-4; possible D gene TRBD1, 5 bases. Between the trimmed V and J ends, which lost 3 bases and 6 bases, there was a span of 15 bases. The CDR3 loop spans 15 amino acids. Per the germline V gene, CDR1 is SGHRS and CDR2 is YFSETQ. As DNA, the CDR3 is TGCGCCAGCAGCTCGGGACCTGGGAGGGATGAAAAACTGTTTTTT. Translated: CASSSGPGRDEKLFF.

The chain uses TRBV5-1 and TRBJ1-6, with 8 bases aligning to TRBD1. This CDR3 is built from 17 residues. CDR1 is SGHRS, CDR2 YFSETQ, per germline. V shed 4 bases and J 0 bases; nucleotides not matched to a gene: 6. The CDR3 DNA sequence: TGCGCCAGCAGCCTCCTGGACAGGGCCTCCTATAATTCACCCCTCCACTTT. Residues: CASSLLDRASYNSPLHF.

This chain joins TRBV29-1 and TRBJ1-1; a possible D gene is TRBD1 (5 bases). Germline V gene data show CDR1 as SQVTM and CDR2 as ANQGSEA. Trimming removed 2 bases at V and 1 base at J, with 8 bases between. This CDR3 comprises 13 residues. CDR3 sequence: CSVESTGNTEAFF. The CDR3 DNA follows: TGCAGCGTTGAAAGTACAGGGAACACTGAAGCTTTCTTT.

The V call is TRBV6-4, the J call TRBJ1-2, with 11 bases identical to TRBD1. The CDR3 is made up of 16 amino acids. Germline V gene lookup returns CDR1 MRHNA and CDR2 SNTAGT. Trimming took 3 bases from V and 5 from J; bases not matched to a gene: 8. The CDR3 region has the DNA TGTGCCAGCAGTGAAGGGACAGGGGGACCAAATTATGGCTACACCTTC. Its protein is CASSEGTGGPNYGYTF.

Regarding this clone: Germline is not matched at one junction end, which may reflect a read error. The chain has TRBV19 and TRBJ1-4; D is perhaps TRBD1 (6 bases). The V gene's germline CDR1 is LNHDA and CDR2 SQIVND (reference sequence). The CDR3 is 16 residues long. CDR3 residues: CASSIGQITTNEKLFF. In DNA, the CDR3 is TGTGCCAGTAGCATAGGACAGATCACAACTAATGAAAAACTGTTTTTT.

This rearrangement joins TRBV11-2 to TRBJ2-7; D remains unclear. The CDR3 contains 11 residues. Germline CDR1 is SGHAT and CDR2 is FQNNGV. The germline V and J ends were trimmed by 4 bases and 9 bases, with 10 bases remaining between them. In nucleotides, the CDR3 is TGTGCCAGCAGCTCAATTGCCGGGCAGTACTTC. Translation: CASSSIAGQYF.

The chain recombines TRBV18 with TRBJ1-2; 8 bases line up with TRBD1. The trim removed 6 bases at V and 8 bases at J, leaving 11 bases unmatched. The CDR3 contains 14 residues. Germline CDR1 is KGHSH and CDR2 is LQKENI. DNA of the CDR3: TGTGCCAGCTCGCCCTCCCAGGGGGCGGAAGGCTACACCTTC. Its translation: CASSPSQGAEGYTF.

The V gene is TRBV5-1, the J gene TRBJ1-4; TRBD1 matches at 7 bases. Looked up from germline, CDR1 is SGHRS and CDR2 is YFSETQ. The V gene end was trimmed by 4 bases and the J gene end by 8 bases; junction bases not matched to a gene: 8. CDR3 length: 14 residues. CDR3 in DNA: TGCGCCAGCAGCCCCGGACAGGAATTCGAAAAACTGTTTTTT. Translated: CASSPGQEFEKLFF.

The chain uses TRBV5-5 and TRBJ1-6; 10 bases are a match to TRBD1. This CDR3 has 15 residues. V lost 4 bases, J lost 6 bases, and 4 bases stayed unmatched. Germline CDR1 SGHKS, CDR2 YYEKEE (reference sequence). In DNA form, the CDR3 reads TGTGCCAGCAGCCGCCGGGACAGGGGTAATTCACCCCTCCACTTT. Translating it yields CASSRRDRGNSPLHF.

The chain combines TRBV3-1 (or the pseudogene TRBV3-2) with TRBJ2-7, with D unresolved. CDR1 is LGHDT, CDR2 YNNKEL, per germline (reference sequence). CDR3 length: 13 residues. Trimming removed 1 base from V and 2 bases from J, with 6 bases in between. The CDR3 DNA reads TGTGCCAGCAGCCAAGGCGAACCCTACGAGCAGTACTTC. The encoded protein is CASSQGEPYEQYF.

The chain has TRBV11-3 and TRBJ2-1, with D perhaps matching TRBD2 (5 bases). V was cut by 0 bases and J by 6 bases, with 12 bases left in between. CDR1 is SGHNT and CDR2 is YENEEA in the germline V gene. This CDR3 has 15 amino acids. The CDR3 DNA follows: TGTGCCAGCAGCTTAGAGTCTAGCCGCGGCAATGAGCAGTTCTTC. It is translated as CASSLESSRGNEQFF.

CDR3 nucleotides: TGTGCCAGCAGCTTGGGACAGGGGGCTTCTAACTATGGCTACACCTTC. Protein product: CASSLGQGASNYGYTF. This chain uses TRBV7-7 with TRBJ1-2, with TRBD1 matching over 12 bases. V lost 3 bases and J lost 0; bases outside the gene matches: 2. The CDR3 is 16 amino acids. Germline V gives CDR1 SSHAT, CDR2 FNYEAQ (reference sequence).

The gene calls are TRBV6-5 and TRBJ1-5, with D unresolved. CDR1 is MNHEY, CDR2 SVGAGI, per germline. V was clipped by 7 bases and J by 0 bases, with 7 bases between them. CDR3 size: 13 residues. The CDR3 loop is CASKQASNQPQHF. Written as DNA, the CDR3 is TGTGCCAGCAAGCAGGCTAGCAATCAGCCCCAGCATTTT.

This clone was seen a single time. The CDR3 DNA reads as TGTGCTAGTGGTTTGGTACGGGTTTACGGAACCTCCTACGAGCAGTACTTC. Protein sequence: CASGLVRVYGTSYEQYF. V gene TRBV12-5 combines with J gene TRBJ2-7; D is undetermined. With 0 bases removed from V and 0 bases from J, the gap between germline ends came to 15 bases. The V gene's germline CDR1 is LGHNT and CDR2 FRNRAP. The CDR3 is 17 residues long.

This clone was observed once. The V call is TRBV5-1, the J call TRBJ2-5, with 7 nucleotides matching TRBD1. The germline V gene has CDR1 SGHRS and CDR2 YFSETQ. CDR3 size: 13 residues. With V trimmed by 4 bases and J by 4 bases, 4 bases remained unmatched. For the CDR3, the DNA is TGCGCCAGCAGCCCACAGGGGAGAGAGACCCAGTACTTC. Residues: CASSPQGRETQYF. Supplemented by reference TRBV5-1 and TRBJ2-5, the full variable domain reads KAGVTQTPRYLIKTRGQQVTLSCSPISGHRSVSWYQQTPGQGLQFLFEYFSETQRNKGNFPGRFSGRQFSNSRSEMNVSTLELGDSALYLCASSPQGRETQYFGPGTRLLVL.